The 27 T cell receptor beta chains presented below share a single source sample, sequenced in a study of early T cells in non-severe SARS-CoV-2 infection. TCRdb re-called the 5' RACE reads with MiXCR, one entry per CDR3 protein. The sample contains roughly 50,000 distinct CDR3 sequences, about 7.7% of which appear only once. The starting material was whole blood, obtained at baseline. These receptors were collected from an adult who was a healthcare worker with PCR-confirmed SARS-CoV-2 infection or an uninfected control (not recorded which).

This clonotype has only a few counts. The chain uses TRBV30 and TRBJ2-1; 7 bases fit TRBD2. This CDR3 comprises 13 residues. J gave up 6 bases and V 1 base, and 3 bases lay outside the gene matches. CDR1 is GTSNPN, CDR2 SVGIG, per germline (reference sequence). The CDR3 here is CAWSGLAANEQFF. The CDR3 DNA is TGTGCCTGGAGTGGGCTAGCGGCCAATGAGCAGTTCTTC.

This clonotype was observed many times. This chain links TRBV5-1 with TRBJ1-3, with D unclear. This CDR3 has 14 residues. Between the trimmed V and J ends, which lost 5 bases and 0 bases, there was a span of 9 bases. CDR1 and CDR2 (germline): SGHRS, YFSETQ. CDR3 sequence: CASRGPLSGNTIYF. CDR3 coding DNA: TGCGCCAGCAGGGGCCCTCTCTCTGGAAACACCATATATTTT.

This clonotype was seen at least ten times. In DNA form, the CDR3 reads TGTGCCAGCAGGGGGTCGCCCCCGTACCAAGAGACCCAGTACTTC. Translated, it gives CASRGSPPYQETQYF. This chain links TRBV25-1 with TRBJ2-5; no clear D gene. The V gene's germline CDR1 is MGHDK and CDR2 SYGVNS. V lost 6 bases to trimming and J lost 0 bases, with 14 bases between them. The CDR3 has 15 residues.

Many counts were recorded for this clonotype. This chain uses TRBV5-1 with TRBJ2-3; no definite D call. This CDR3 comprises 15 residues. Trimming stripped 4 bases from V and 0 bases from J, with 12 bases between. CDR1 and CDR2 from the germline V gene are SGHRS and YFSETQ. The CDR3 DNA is TGCGCCAGCAGCCCGGACGCAGCTAGCACAGATACGCAGTATTTT. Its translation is CASSPDAASTDTQYF.

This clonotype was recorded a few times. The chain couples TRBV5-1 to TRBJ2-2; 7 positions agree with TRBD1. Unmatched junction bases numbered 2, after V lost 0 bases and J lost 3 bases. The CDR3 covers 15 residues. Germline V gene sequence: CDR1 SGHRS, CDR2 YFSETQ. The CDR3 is CASSLGQGYTGELFF. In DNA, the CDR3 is TGCGCCAGCAGCTTGGGACAGGGATACACCGGGGAGCTGTTTTTT.

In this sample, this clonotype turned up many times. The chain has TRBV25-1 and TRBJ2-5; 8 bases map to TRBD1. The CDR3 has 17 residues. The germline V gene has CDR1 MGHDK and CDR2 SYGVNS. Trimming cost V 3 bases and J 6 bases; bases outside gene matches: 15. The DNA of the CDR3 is TGTGCCAGCAGTGACCCCGAGTCCCCGACAGGGGTGCAGACCCAGTACTTC. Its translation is CASSDPESPTGVQTQYF.

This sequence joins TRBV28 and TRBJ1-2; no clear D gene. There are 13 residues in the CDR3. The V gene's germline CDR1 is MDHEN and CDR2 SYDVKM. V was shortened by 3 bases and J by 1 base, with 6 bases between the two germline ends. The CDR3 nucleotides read TGTGCCAGCAGTTTGCGGCGTAACTATGGCTACACCTTC. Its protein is CASSLRRNYGYTF.

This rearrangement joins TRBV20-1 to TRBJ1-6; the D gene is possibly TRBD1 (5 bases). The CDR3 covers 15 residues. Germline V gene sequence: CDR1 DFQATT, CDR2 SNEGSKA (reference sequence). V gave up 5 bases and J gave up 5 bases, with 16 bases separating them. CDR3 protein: CSAFPRDGNNSPLHF. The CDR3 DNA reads TGCAGTGCTTTTCCCCGGGACGGCAATAATTCACCCCTCCACTTT.

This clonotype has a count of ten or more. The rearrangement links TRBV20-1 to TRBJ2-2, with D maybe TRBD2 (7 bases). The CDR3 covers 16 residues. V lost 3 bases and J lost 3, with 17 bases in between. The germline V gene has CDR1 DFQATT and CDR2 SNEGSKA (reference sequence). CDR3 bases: TGCAGTGCTAGCTATACAGGGAGGGCCTACACCGGGGAGCTGTTTTTT. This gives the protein CSASYTGRAYTGELFF.

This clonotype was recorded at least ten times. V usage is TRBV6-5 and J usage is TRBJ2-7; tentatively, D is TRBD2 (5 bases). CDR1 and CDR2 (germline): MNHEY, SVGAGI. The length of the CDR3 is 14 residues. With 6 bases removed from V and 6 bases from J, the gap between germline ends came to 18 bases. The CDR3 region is CASSRQRDRVEQYF. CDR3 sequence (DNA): TGTGCCAGCAGCCGCCAACGGGATAGAGTCGAGCAGTACTTC.

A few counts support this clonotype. The CDR3 region is CASSYSGTTGLVAQYF. CDR3 DNA: TGTGCCAGCAGTTACTCCGGGACGACGGGTTTGGTGGCCCAGTACTTC. This chain links TRBV6-5 with TRBJ2-5; tentatively, D is TRBD1 or TRBD2 (5 bases each). The V gene lost 0 bases and the J gene lost 9 bases, with 20 bases spanning the gap. Germline loops: CDR1 MNHEY, CDR2 SVGAGI. The CDR3 is 16 amino acids.

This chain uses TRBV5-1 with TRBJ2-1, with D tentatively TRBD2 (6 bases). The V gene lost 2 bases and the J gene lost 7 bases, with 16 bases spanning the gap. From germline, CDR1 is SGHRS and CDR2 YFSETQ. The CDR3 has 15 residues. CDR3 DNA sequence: TGCGCCAGCAGCTTCCCGCCCGGGACTGGGAATGAGCAGTTCTTC. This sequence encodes CASSFPPGTGNEQFF.

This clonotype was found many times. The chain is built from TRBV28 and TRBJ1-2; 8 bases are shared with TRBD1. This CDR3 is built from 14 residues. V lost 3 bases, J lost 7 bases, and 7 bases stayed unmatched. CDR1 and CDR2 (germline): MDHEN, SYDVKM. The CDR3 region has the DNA TGTGCCAGCAGTTTGCGTGAGACAGGGGTTGGCTACACCTTC. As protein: CASSLRETGVGYTF.

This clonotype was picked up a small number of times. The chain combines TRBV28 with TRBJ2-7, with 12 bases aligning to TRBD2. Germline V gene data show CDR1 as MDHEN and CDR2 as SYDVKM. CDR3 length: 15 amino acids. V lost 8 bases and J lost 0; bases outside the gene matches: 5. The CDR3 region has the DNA TGTGCCAGCCGCGGACTAGCGGGATTCTCCTACGAGCAGTACTTC. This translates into CASRGLAGFSYEQYF.

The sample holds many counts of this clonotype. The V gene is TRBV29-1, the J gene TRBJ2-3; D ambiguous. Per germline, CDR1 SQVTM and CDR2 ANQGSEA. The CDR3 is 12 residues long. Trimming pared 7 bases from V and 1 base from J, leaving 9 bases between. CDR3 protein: CSDGFGTDTQYF. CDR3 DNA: TGCAGCGATGGGTTCGGCACAGATACGCAGTATTTT.

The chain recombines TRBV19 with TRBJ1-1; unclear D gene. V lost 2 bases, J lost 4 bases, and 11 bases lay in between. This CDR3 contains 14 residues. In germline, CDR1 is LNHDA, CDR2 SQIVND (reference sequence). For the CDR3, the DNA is TGTGCCAGTAGTATAACCCCGATGGGCACTGAAGCTTTCTTT. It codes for CASSITPMGTEAFF.

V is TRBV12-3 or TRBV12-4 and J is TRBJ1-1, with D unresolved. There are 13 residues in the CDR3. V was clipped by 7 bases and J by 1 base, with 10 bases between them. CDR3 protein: CASTLQSNTEAFF. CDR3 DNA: TGTGCCAGCACCCTGCAGTCGAACACTGAAGCTTTCTTT.

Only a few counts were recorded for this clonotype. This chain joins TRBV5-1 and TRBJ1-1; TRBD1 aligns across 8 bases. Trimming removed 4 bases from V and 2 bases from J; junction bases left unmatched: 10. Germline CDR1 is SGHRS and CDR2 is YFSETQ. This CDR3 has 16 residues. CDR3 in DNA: TGCGCCAGCAGCCTGGGACAGGCTGGGGTAAACACTGAAGCTTTCTTT. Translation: CASSLGQAGVNTEAFF. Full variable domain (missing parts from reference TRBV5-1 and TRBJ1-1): KAGVTQTPRYLIKTRGQQVTLSCSPISGHRSVSWYQQTPGQGLQFLFEYFSETQRNKGNFPGRFSGRQFSNSRSEMNVSTLELGDSALYLCASSLGQAGVNTEAFFGQGTRLTVV.

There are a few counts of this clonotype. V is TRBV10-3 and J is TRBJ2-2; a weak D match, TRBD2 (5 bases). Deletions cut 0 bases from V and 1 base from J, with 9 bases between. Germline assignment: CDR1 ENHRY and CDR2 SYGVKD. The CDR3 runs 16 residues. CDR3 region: CAISESGVLNTGELFF. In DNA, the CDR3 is TGTGCCATCAGTGAGTCCGGGGTCTTGAACACCGGGGAGCTGTTTTTT.

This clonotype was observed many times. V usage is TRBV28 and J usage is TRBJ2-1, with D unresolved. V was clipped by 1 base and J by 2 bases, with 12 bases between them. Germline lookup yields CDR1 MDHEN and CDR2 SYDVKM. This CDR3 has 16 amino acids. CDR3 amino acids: CASSLSVVKPYNEQFF. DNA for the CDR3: TGTGCCAGCAGTTTATCCGTGGTTAAGCCCTACAATGAGCAGTTCTTC. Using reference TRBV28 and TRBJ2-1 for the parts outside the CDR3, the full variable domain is DVKVTQSSRYLVKRTGEKVFLECVQDMDHENMFWYRQDPGLGLRLIYFSYDVKMKEKGDIPEGYSVSREKKERFSLILESASTNQTSMYLCASSLSVVKPYNEQFFGPGTRLTVL.

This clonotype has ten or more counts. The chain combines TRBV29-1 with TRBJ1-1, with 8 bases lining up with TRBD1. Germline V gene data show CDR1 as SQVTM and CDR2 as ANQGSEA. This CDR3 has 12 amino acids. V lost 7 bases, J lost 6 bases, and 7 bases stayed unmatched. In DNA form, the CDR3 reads TGCAGCGCCCAGGACAGGGCCTCTGAAGCTTTCTTT. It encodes CSAQDRASEAFF. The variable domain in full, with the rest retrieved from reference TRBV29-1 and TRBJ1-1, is SAVISQKPSRDICQRGTSLTIQCQVDSQVTMMFWYRQQPGQSLTLIATANQGSEATYESGFVIDKFPISRPNLTFSTLTVSNMSPEDSSIYLCSAQDRASEAFFGQGTRLTVV.

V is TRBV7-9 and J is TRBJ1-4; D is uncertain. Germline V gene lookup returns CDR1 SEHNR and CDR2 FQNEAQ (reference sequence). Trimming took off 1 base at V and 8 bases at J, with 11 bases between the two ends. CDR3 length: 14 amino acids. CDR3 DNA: TGTGCCAGCAGCTTAGAGGAGAGCCTGGAAAAACTGTTTTTT. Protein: CASSLEESLEKLFF.

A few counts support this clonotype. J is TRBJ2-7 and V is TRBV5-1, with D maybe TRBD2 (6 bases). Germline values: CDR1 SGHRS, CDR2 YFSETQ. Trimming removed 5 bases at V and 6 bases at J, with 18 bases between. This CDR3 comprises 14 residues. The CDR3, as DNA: TGCGCCAGCAGTACCGGGGACTTGAAGGCCGAGCAGTACTTC. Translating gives CASSTGDLKAEQYF.

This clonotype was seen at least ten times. The CDR3 DNA follows: TGTGCCTGGAGTCCACGGGGGACAGGGGGTTTGAACACTGAAGCTTTCTTT. It yields the protein CAWSPRGTGGLNTEAFF. This sequence joins TRBV30 and TRBJ1-1; 11 bases map to TRBD1. The CDR3 totals 17 residues. Losses at the gene ends were 2 bases for V and 0 bases for J; bases not matched to a gene: 8. The germline V gene encodes CDR1 GTSNPN and CDR2 SVGIG (reference sequence).

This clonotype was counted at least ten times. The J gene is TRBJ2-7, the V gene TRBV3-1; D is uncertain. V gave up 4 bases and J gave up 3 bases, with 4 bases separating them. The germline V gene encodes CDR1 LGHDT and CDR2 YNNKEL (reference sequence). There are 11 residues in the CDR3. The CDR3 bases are TGTGCCAGCAGCCGGGACTACGAGCAGTACTTC. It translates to CASSRDYEQYF.

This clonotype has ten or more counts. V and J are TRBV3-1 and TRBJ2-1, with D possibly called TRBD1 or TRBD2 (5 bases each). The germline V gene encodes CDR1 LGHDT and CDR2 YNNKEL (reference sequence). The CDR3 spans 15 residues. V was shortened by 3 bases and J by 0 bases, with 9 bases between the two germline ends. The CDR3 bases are TGTGCCAGCAGCCACGAGGGGAGCTCCTACAATGAGCAGTTCTTC. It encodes CASSHEGSSYNEQFF.

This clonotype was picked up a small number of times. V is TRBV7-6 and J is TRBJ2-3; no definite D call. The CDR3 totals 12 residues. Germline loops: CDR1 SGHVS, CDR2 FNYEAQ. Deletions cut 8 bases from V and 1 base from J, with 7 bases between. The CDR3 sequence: CASRGRTDTQYF. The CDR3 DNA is TGTGCCAGCCGTGGGCGCACAGATACGCAGTATTTT.